The 17 T cell receptor beta chains below all came from one sample that was sequenced in a study of immune evolution from preneoplasia to lung adenocarcinoma. The table came from immunoSEQ multiplex PCR; TCRdb's copy has only in-frame clones and leaves some out. This table has under 15,000 clones, about 85% appearing once. Material: FFPE tissue from an adenomatous hyperplasia lung lesion. The subset: atypical adenomatous hyperplasia (AAH), lung preneoplasia. These receptors were taken from a person between 45 and 75 years old with lung adenocarcinoma.

This chain links TRBV2 with TRBJ1-1, with unresolved D. Trimming took off 3 bases at V and 6 bases at J, with 17 bases between the two ends. Germline lookup yields CDR1 SNHLY and CDR2 FYNNEI. This CDR3 has 15 residues. CDR3 bases: TGTGCCAGCAGTGATCTGAGGCGGAAGACGGCTGAAGCTTTCTTT. Protein sequence: CASSDLRRKTAEAFF. The full variable domain, rest sourced from reference TRBV2 and TRBJ1-1, is EPEVTQTPSHQVTQMGQEVILRCVPISNHLYFYWYRQILGQKVEFLVSFYNNEISEKSEIFDDQFSVERPDGSNFTLKIRSTKLEDSAMYFCASSDLRRKTAEAFFGQGTRLTVV.

The CDR3 DNA sequence: TGTGCCTGGGGGCCCAGGGAGACCCAGTACTTC. Its protein product is CAWGPRETQYF. The chain recombines TRBV30 with TRBJ2-5; no reliable D call. V gave up 5 bases and J gave up 5 bases, with 9 bases separating them. The CDR3 covers 11 residues. Germline assignment: CDR1 GTSNPN and CDR2 SVGIG (reference sequence).

The V call is TRBV6-5, the J call TRBJ2-7; perhaps D is TRBD1 or TRBD2 (5 bases each). Trimming removed 5 bases from V and 3 bases from J, with 14 bases in between. There are 14 residues in the CDR3. In germline, CDR1 is MNHEY, CDR2 SVGAGI. The CDR3 here is CASSLRDGYYEQYF. The CDR3 coding sequence is TGTGCCAGCAGTCTCCGGGACGGCTACTACGAGCAGTACTTC.

The chain joins TRBV5-1 to TRBJ1-1; a weak D match, TRBD1 (5 bases). Trimming took off 4 bases at V and 1 base at J, with 11 bases between the two ends. The germline V gene encodes CDR1 SGHRS and CDR2 YFSETQ. This CDR3 is 14 amino acids long. This chain's CDR3 is CASSEDIRNTEAFF. The CDR3 DNA is TGCGCCAGCAGCGAGGACATCCGGAACACTGAAGCTTTCTTT.

The J gene is TRBJ2-5, the V gene TRBV5-1; D is unclear. Trimming took 0 bases from V and 3 from J, leaving 6 bases between them. CDR1 SGHRS and CDR2 YFSETQ come from the germline V gene. The CDR3 has 13 amino acids. CDR3 in amino acids: CASSLAWEETQYF. CDR3 DNA: TGCGCCAGCAGCTTGGCGTGGGAAGAGACCCAGTACTTC.

This clone was recorded only once. This chain links TRBV5-1 with TRBJ1-6, with D possibly TRBD1 on 5 matching bases. Germline V gives CDR1 SGHRS, CDR2 YFSETQ. V was clipped by 4 bases and J by 8 bases, with 19 bases between them. The CDR3 loop spans 16 amino acids. The CDR3: CASSVGDSPGYSPLHF. Here the CDR3 DNA reads TGCGCCAGCAGCGTAGGCGACAGTCCGGGTTATTCACCCCTCCACTTT.

CDR3 bases: TGCGCCAGCAGCCGAACTAGCGGACAAACCTACAATGAGCAGTTCTTC. Translating gives CASSRTSGQTYNEQFF. The chain couples TRBV5-1 to TRBJ2-1, with TRBD2 matching 8 bases. The CDR3 runs to 16 residues. The germline V gene has CDR1 SGHRS and CDR2 YFSETQ. The V and J ends lost 4 bases and 2 bases, in that order; junction bases with no gene match: 8.

The chain is built from TRBV19 and TRBJ1-5; 8 bases align to TRBD1. The V segment lost 7 bases and the J segment 6 bases; nucleotides outside the gene matches: 11. Germline V gives CDR1 LNHDA, CDR2 SQIVND (reference sequence). The CDR3 has 15 amino acids. The CDR3 loop reads CASNAGGGVGQPQHF. CDR3 DNA sequence: TGTGCCAGTAATGCAGGGGGCGGCGTGGGTCAGCCCCAGCATTTT.

This chain connects TRBV5-4 to TRBJ2-3, with D uncertain. V lost 1 base and J 4 bases, leaving 10 bases between the germline ends. CDR1 is SGHNT and CDR2 is YYREEE in the germline V gene (reference sequence). This CDR3 comprises 14 residues. The CDR3 sequence: CASSLRWLPDTQYF. CDR3 coding DNA: TGTGCCAGCAGCTTGAGGTGGTTACCAGATACGCAGTATTTT.

By its share, this clone is large. The chain recombines TRBV10-2 with TRBJ1-1; D perhaps matches TRBD1 (6 bases). CDR3 length equals 13 residues. With 7 bases removed from V and 2 bases from J, the gap between germline ends came to 11 bases. Per germline, CDR1 WSHSY and CDR2 SAAADI. CDR3 DNA: TGCGCCAGCATTGCAGGGGATAACACTGAAGCTTTCTTT. This codes for CASIAGDNTEAFF.

This rearrangement joins TRBV4-2 to TRBJ2-2; D remains unclear. V lost 3 bases to trimming and J lost 0 bases, with 8 bases between them. CDR1 is LGHNA and CDR2 is YNFKEQ in the germline V gene. The CDR3 sequence is 15 residues long. In nucleotides, the CDR3 is TGTGCCAGCAGCCATTACTCCGCGAACACCGGGGAGCTGTTTTTT. Translated, it gives CASSHYSANTGELFF.

The chain recombines TRBV4-1 with TRBJ2-3; D is tentatively TRBD1 or TRBD2 (5 bases each). The CDR3 sequence is 17 residues long. V lost 0 bases, J lost 2 bases, and 15 bases lay in between. Germline CDR1 and CDR2: MGHRA and YSYEKL. For the CDR3, the DNA is TGCGCCAGCAGCCAAGATGCGGAGCAGGGACCCACAGATACGCAGTATTTT. This gives the protein CASSQDAEQGPTDTQYF.

This chain links TRBV5-1 with TRBJ2-1; D call uncertain. Trimming took off 0 bases at V and 6 bases at J, with 16 bases between the two ends. The CDR3 has 16 amino acids. Germline V gives CDR1 SGHRS, CDR2 YFSETQ. The CDR3 region is CASSLEGLVSINEQFF. The DNA of the CDR3 is TGCGCCAGCAGCTTGGAAGGTCTAGTGTCAATCAATGAGCAGTTCTTC.

The chain links TRBV14 to TRBJ2-1, with D unresolved. Between the trimmed V and J ends, which lost 1 base and 0 bases, there was a span of 13 bases. Germline CDR1 SGHDN, CDR2 FVKESK. This CDR3 comprises 17 residues. This CDR3 is CASSQGTVESSYNEQFF. CDR3 nucleotide sequence: TGTGCCAGCAGCCAAGGAACTGTGGAAAGCTCCTACAATGAGCAGTTCTTC.

This rearrangement joins TRBV19 to TRBJ2-3; TRBD1 is a possible D gene (6 bases). V dropped 7 bases and J dropped 5 bases, with 16 bases sitting between them. This CDR3 spans 14 amino acids. Germline V gene sequence: CDR1 LNHDA, CDR2 SQIVND (reference sequence). CDR3 in DNA: TGTGCCAGTACCCAGGGGCGGTTGGGAGATACGCAGTATTTT. It specifies CASTQGRLGDTQYF.

The chain links TRBV28 to TRBJ1-5; D possibly corresponds to TRBD1 (6 bases). The germline gives CDR1 MDHEN, CDR2 SYDVKM. The CDR3 covers 16 residues. Trimming pared 4 bases from V and 6 bases from J, leaving 19 bases between. CDR3 region: CASSSGTRGPGQPQHF. Here the CDR3 DNA reads TGTGCCAGCAGTTCAGGGACTCGGGGGCCTGGTCAGCCCCAGCATTTT.

This clone was seen a few times. The V call is TRBV11-3, the J call TRBJ1-4; D might be TRBD1 (5 bases). The length of the CDR3 is 12 residues. V was shortened by 5 bases and J by 8 bases, with 9 bases between the two germline ends. CDR1 and CDR2 (germline): SGHNT, YENEEA. The DNA for the CDR3 is TGTGCCAGCAGCCCAGACAGAGAAAAACTGTTTTTT. Protein: CASSPDREKLFF. The variable domain in full, with the rest retrieved from reference TRBV11-3 and TRBJ1-4, is EAGVVQSPRYKIIEKKQPVAFWCNPISGHNTLYWYLQNLGQGPELLIRYENEEAVDDSQLPKDRFSAERLKGVDSTLKIQPAELGDSAVYLCASSPDREKLFFGSGTQLSVL.